This T cell receptor beta chain is from a study of graft-versus-host responses after intestinal transplantation. Clones were sequenced by immunoSEQ multiplex PCR, and TCRdb holds only the in-frame ones, with some missing. The table has approximately 5,700 clones, around 76% seen once. As regards this clone: Antigen specificity is unknown.

V was pared by 1 base and J by 4 bases, with 3 bases of the junction left unmatched. Germline V gene sequence: CDR1 KGHSH, CDR2 LQKENI. The CDR3 is 14 amino acids. To release intraepithelial and lamina propria lymphocytes, the graft tissue was processed. Study-level results: When patients had graft-donor T cell macrochimerism, their allografts held high graft-versus-host to host-versus-graft clonal ratios.

The receptor comes from a human patient who received an intestinal transplant, so some T cells may come from the graft donor. Sequencing used ileum tissue, obtained approximately 240 days after intestinal transplant. The chain has TRBV18 and TRBJ1-2, with TRBD1 matching over 7 bases. CDR3 nucleotides: TGTGCCAGCTCACCACAGGGGGCGGGCTATGGCTACACCTTC. The encoded protein is CASSPQGAGYGYTF.